One and the same sample provided the 17 T cell receptor beta chains below, sequenced in a study of human T cells and chemical hapten exposure. In TCRdb, the RACE reads were re-called with MiXCR into one record per CDR3 protein. Of around 65,000 distinct CDR3 sequences listed, around 6.1% are singletons. Time point here: healthy volunteer bleed at 6 weeks. Total RNA came from unfractionated whole blood. The sequenced sample was whole blood. These receptors originate from a female donor in good health. Some clones in this sample may be carry-over from other donors' samples.

This clonotype was counted ten times or more. The V call is TRBV5-1, the J call TRBJ1-1; D may be TRBD1 (5 bases). Per the germline V gene, CDR1 is SGHRS and CDR2 is YFSETQ. This CDR3 has 14 amino acids. The V gene lost 4 bases and the J gene lost 8 bases, with 18 bases spanning the gap. The DNA for the CDR3 is TGCGCCAGCAGCCAAAACCGTGGGGCCGGGGAAGCTTTCTTT. Amino acids: CASSQNRGAGEAFF.

This clonotype was counted at least ten times. The rearrangement joins TRBV27 to TRBJ2-1; 7 bases fit TRBD1. There are 14 residues in the CDR3. From germline, CDR1 is MNHEY and CDR2 SMNVEV (reference sequence). V lost 5 bases to trimming and J lost 7 bases; unmatched junction nucleotides: 8. CDR3 loop: CASSRQGWSNEQFF. The CDR3, as DNA: TGTGCCAGCAGTCGACAGGGATGGAGTAATGAGCAGTTCTTC.

This clonotype was recorded at least ten times. J is TRBJ2-5 and V is TRBV29-1; 8 bases are a match to TRBD2. This CDR3 has 12 residues. V lost 5 bases, J lost 5 bases, and 4 bases stayed unmatched. Germline CDR1 is SQVTM and CDR2 is ANQGSEA. Here the CDR3 DNA reads TGCAGCGTTCGGGAGGGGAGGGAGACCCAGTACTTC. This sequence encodes CSVREGRETQYF.

The rearrangement joins TRBV5-1 to TRBJ2-7; no firm D call. V gave up 4 bases and J gave up 5 bases, with 13 bases separating them. Looked up from germline, CDR1 is SGHRS and CDR2 is YFSETQ. This CDR3 is 13 amino acids long. For the CDR3, the DNA is TGCGCCAGCAGCCTGGACGTTCCCCACGAGCAGTACTTC. Its protein product is CASSLDVPHEQYF.

Ten or more counts support this clonotype. The J gene is TRBJ2-3, the V gene TRBV12-3 or TRBV12-4; tentatively, D is TRBD2 (5 bases). The CDR3 loop spans 13 amino acids. V was shortened by 6 bases and J by 5 bases, with 12 bases between the two germline ends. CDR3 sequence: CASRPPAEDTQYF. The CDR3 bases are TGTGCCAGCAGGCCACCAGCGGAAGATACGCAGTATTTT.

This clonotype appeared many times. The rearrangement uses TRBV28 and TRBJ2-1, with 7 bases lining up with TRBD1. This CDR3 is 11 amino acids long. CDR1 is MDHEN and CDR2 is SYDVKM in the germline V gene. V shed 6 bases, J shed 14 bases, and the junction held 7 bases outside the gene matches. The DNA for the CDR3 is TGTGCCAGCAGAACAGGGGTCGGGGAGTTCTTC. Amino acid sequence: CASRTGVGEFF.

Only a few counts were recorded for this clonotype. This chain links TRBV28 with TRBJ1-2; 9 bases agree with TRBD1. The trim removed 4 bases at V and 7 bases at J, leaving 7 bases unmatched. The CDR3 has 14 residues. Germline V lookup: CDR1 MDHEN, CDR2 SYDVKM. The CDR3 here is CASSSGQGAFGYTF. The CDR3, as DNA: TGTGCCAGCAGTTCGGGACAGGGAGCGTTTGGCTACACCTTC.

Concerning this clonotype: This may arise from a read error, as a much more abundant clone is one base away. The rearrangement joins TRBV28 to TRBJ2-7; 8 positions agree with TRBD2. Germline V gene sequence: CDR1 MDHEN, CDR2 SYDVKM. The CDR3 totals 15 residues. J gave up 2 bases and V 8 bases, and 11 bases lay outside the gene matches. CDR3 DNA: TGTGCCAGCGATACCGCTAGCGGGTGGGCCTACGAGCAGTACTTC. The encoded protein is CASDTASGWAYEQYF.

The sample holds many counts of this clonotype. This sequence joins TRBV5-1 and TRBJ2-7; tentatively, D is TRBD1 (6 bases). The CDR3 consists of 14 residues. Trimming shortened V by 1 base and J by 2 bases, and 10 bases separated the two germline ends. Germline CDR1 reads SGHRS; CDR2 reads YFSETQ. CDR3 amino acids: CASSLSQGPYEQYF. The CDR3 coding sequence is TGCGCCAGCAGCTTGTCACAGGGACCCTACGAGCAGTACTTC.

This clonotype was counted ten times or more. CDR3: CASRGGPSGELFF. DNA for the CDR3: TGTGCCAGCCGGGGGGGGCCCAGCGGGGAGCTGTTTTTT. The V call is TRBV6-2 or TRBV6-3, the J call TRBJ2-2; 8 positions match TRBD2. With V trimmed by 8 bases and J by 7 bases, 6 bases remained unmatched. Germline V gene data show CDR1 as MNHEY and CDR2 as SVGEGT. The CDR3 sequence is 13 residues long.

The CDR3 loop reads CASSRFDPEGYGYTF. For the CDR3, the DNA is TGTGCCAGCAGCCGCTTCGACCCGGAGGGCTATGGCTACACCTTC. This chain uses TRBV16 with TRBJ1-2; D is uncertain. CDR3 length: 15 residues. From germline, CDR1 is KGHSY and CDR2 FQNENV. V dropped 4 bases and J dropped 4 bases, with 16 bases sitting between them.

Note on this clonotype: This may be a read error: a much more frequent sequence differs by one nucleotide. The chain uses TRBV3-1 and TRBJ1-2; D is ambiguous. The CDR3 runs 16 residues. Germline V gene lookup returns CDR1 LGHDT and CDR2 YNNKEL (reference sequence). CDR3 sequence (DNA): TGTGCCAGCAGCCAACTTTCGTCGGGGTCCTCCTATGGCTACAACTTC. It translates to CASSQLSSGSSYGYNF.

This clonotype showed up many times. The V gene is TRBV29-1, the J gene TRBJ2-7; maybe TRBD1 (6 bases). Per the germline V gene, CDR1 is SQVTM and CDR2 is ANQGSEA. The CDR3 has 14 amino acids. Trimming removed 2 bases from V and 3 bases from J, with 14 bases in between. The CDR3 loop reads CSVELQGPDYEQYF. The CDR3 nucleotides read TGCAGCGTTGAACTCCAGGGGCCGGACTACGAGCAGTACTTC.

This clonotype was counted many times. The gene calls are TRBV28 and TRBJ2-7; possibly TRBD1 for D (5 bases). Trimming pared 4 bases from V and 2 bases from J, leaving 9 bases between. Germline-derived CDR1 and CDR2 are MDHEN and SYDVKM. The CDR3 is made up of 13 amino acids. The CDR3 here is CASSWVRAYEQYF. The DNA of the CDR3 is TGTGCCAGCAGTTGGGTCAGGGCCTACGAGCAGTACTTC.

This chain links TRBV20-1 with TRBJ2-1; the match to TRBD1 covers 9 bases. The CDR3 contains 14 residues. V trimming: 6 bases; J trimming: 6 bases; junction bases outside the gene matches: 9. In germline, CDR1 is DFQATT, CDR2 SNEGSKA (reference sequence). Written as DNA, the CDR3 is TGCAGTGCATCCGGGACAGGGTGGGGCAATGAGCAGTTCTTC. Encoded protein: CSASGTGWGNEQFF.

This clonotype was seen more than once but under ten times. The J gene is TRBJ2-1, the V gene TRBV28, with 12 bases aligning to TRBD2. CDR3 size: 18 residues. CDR1 is MDHEN, CDR2 SYDVKM, per germline. V shed 5 bases, J shed 0 bases, and the junction held 8 bases outside the gene matches. The CDR3 coding sequence is TGTGCCAGCAGTACCAGACTAGCGGGAGACCTCTCCTACAATGAGCAGTTCTTC. Translating gives CASSTRLAGDLSYNEQFF.

This clonotype has a count of ten or more. This sequence joins TRBV5-5 and TRBJ1-4; perhaps TRBD1 as D (5 bases). V lost 9 bases and J 3 bases, leaving 18 bases between the germline ends. The length of the CDR3 is 15 residues. Per the germline V gene, CDR1 is SGHKS and CDR2 is YYEKEE (reference sequence). The CDR3 DNA reads TGTGCCACCGGGACGGCGGATCTTTCTAATGAAAAACTGTTTTTT. Amino acids: CATGTADLSNEKLFF.